What follows is one TCR beta chain and its context. Clones were read by immunoSEQ multiplex PCR, and TCRdb kept only the in-frame ones, dropping some. Found here are around 370,000 clones, around 86% of them singletons; the top ten hold about 6%. The data are from a study of blood T cell repertoires in COVID-19. For the study at large: The analysed material was cDNA or gDNA that came from T cells, B-cell-depleted T cells, or PBMCs.

The CDR3 is 14 residues long. The junction had 6 bases not matched to a gene; V was cut back by 0 bases and J by 7 bases. The germline V gene has CDR1 GTSNPN and CDR2 SVGIG (reference sequence). Sequencing input: peripheral blood. The sequence derives from a woman aged 45 to 65 with COVID-19, enrolled during active disease. The chain couples TRBV30 to TRBJ1-5, with 7 bases that match TRBD1. CDR3 amino acids: CAWSVVGGRQPQHF. The CDR3 coding sequence is TGTGCCTGGAGTGTTGTAGGGGGCAGGCAGCCCCAGCATTTT.